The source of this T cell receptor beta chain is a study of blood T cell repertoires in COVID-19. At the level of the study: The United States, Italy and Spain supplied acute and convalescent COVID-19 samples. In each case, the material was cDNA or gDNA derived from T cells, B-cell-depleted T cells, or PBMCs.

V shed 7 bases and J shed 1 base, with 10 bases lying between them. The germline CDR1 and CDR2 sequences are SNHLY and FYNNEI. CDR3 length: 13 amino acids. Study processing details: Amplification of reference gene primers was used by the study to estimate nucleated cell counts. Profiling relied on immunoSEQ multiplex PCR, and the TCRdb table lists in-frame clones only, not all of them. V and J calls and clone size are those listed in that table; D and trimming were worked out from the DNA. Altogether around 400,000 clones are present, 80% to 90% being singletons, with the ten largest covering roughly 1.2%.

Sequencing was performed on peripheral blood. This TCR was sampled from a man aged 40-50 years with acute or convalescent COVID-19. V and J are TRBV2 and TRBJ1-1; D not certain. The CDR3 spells CASTKEQNTEAFF. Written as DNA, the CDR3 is TGTGCCAGCACGAAAGAACAGAACACTGAAGCTTTCTTT. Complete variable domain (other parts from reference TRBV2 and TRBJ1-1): EPEVTQTPSHQVTQMGQEVILRCVPISNHLYFYWYRQILGQKVEFLVSFYNNEISEKSEIFDDQFSVERPDGSNFTLKIRSTKLEDSAMYFCASTKEQNTEAFFGQGTRLTVV.